The clone carrying this TCR beta chain was picked up a small number of times. Its specificity is unknown. Trimming took 6 bases from V and 4 from J; bases not matched to a gene: 11. This CDR3 contains 15 residues. In germline, CDR1 is SNHLY, CDR2 FYNNEI. The entry originates in a study of T cells in Graves' hyperthyroidism and ophthalmopathy. General study points: The majority of expanded thyroid clonotypes above 0.001 also appeared in blood. In simple terms, a model built on 13 V-J features told ophthalmopathy apart from stable hyperthyroidism.

From RNA transcripts, TCR beta CDR3 regions were amplified. When the TCR CDR3 underwent first-round RT-PCR, the HTBI primer set was used. TCRdb re-derived calls from the multiplex PCR reads in MiXCR, one entry per CDR3 protein. This table has roughly 560,000 distinct CDR3 sequences, roughly 14% appearing once. Fresh 10 ml peripheral blood yielded PBMCs. The rearrangement links TRBV2 to TRBJ1-2; TRBD1 matches at 7 bases. The clonotype comes from a woman between 40 and 55 years old with Graves' ophthalmopathy. Sequenced: blood. CDR3: CASRIRQGGPYGYTF. The CDR3, as DNA: TGTGCCAGCAGGATTAGACAGGGAGGCCCCTATGGCTACACCTTC.